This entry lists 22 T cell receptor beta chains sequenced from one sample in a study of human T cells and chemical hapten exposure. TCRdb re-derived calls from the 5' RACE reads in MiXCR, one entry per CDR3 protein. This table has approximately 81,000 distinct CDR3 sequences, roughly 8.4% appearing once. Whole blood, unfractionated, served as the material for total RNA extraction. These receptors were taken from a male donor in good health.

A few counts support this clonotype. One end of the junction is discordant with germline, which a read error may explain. Here the CDR3 DNA reads TGTGCCAGTAGTATCCCCGGTGGCGACACCTTC. Residues: CASSIPGGDTF. This chain connects TRBV19 to TRBJ1-2; D not certain. From germline, CDR1 is LNHDA and CDR2 SQIVND (reference sequence). The CDR3 has 11 residues.

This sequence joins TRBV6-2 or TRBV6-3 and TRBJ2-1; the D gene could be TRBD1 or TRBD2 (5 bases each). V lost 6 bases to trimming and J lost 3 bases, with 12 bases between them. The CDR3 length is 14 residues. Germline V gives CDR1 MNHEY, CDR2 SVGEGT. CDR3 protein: CASSNTRGYNEQFF. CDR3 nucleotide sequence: TGTGCCAGCAGCAACACTAGGGGCTACAATGAGCAGTTCTTC.

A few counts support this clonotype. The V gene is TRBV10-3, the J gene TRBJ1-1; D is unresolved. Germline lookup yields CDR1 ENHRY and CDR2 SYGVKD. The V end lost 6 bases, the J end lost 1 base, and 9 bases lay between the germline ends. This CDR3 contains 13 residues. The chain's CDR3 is CAIRHIRNTEAFF. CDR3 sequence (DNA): TGTGCCATCAGACACATCAGGAACACTGAAGCTTTCTTT.

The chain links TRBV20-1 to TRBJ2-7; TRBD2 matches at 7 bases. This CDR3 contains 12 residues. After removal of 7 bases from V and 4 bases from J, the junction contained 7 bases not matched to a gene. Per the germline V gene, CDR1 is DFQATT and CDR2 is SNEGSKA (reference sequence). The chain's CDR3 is CSVILAAYEQYF. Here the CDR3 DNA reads TGCAGTGTCATCCTAGCGGCATACGAGCAGTACTTC.

CDR3 sequence: CSVVRVMNTEAFF. Here the CDR3 DNA reads TGCAGCGTTGTAAGGGTCATGAACACTGAAGCTTTCTTT. The rearrangement joins TRBV29-1 to TRBJ1-1; D call uncertain. This CDR3 contains 13 residues. Trimming removed 4 bases from V and 0 bases from J, with 9 bases in between. Looked up from germline, CDR1 is SQVTM and CDR2 is ANQGSEA.

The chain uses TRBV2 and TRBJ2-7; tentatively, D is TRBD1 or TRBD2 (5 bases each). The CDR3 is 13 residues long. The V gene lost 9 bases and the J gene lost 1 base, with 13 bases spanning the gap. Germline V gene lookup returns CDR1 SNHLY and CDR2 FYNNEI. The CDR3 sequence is CARRGRDSYEQYF. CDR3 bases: TGTGCCAGGAGGGGCAGGGATTCCTACGAGCAGTACTTC.

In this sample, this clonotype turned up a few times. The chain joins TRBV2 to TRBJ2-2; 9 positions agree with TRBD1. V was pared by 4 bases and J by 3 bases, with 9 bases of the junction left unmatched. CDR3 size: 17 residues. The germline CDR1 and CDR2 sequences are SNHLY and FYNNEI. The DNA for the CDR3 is TGTGCCAGCAGTGGGTTGGACAGGGGCCAATACACCGGGGAGCTGTTTTTT. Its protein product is CASSGLDRGQYTGELFF. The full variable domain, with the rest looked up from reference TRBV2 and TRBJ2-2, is EPEVTQTPSHQVTQMGQEVILRCVPISNHLYFYWYRQILGQKVEFLVSFYNNEISEKSEIFDDQFSVERPDGSNFTLKIRSTKLEDSAMYFCASSGLDRGQYTGELFFGEGSRLTVL.

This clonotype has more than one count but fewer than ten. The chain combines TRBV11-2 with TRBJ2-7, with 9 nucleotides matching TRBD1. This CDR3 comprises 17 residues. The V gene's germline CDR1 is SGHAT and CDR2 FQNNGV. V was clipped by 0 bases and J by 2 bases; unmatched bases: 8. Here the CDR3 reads CASSLEQLTGGTYEQYF. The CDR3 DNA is TGTGCCAGCAGCTTAGAACAACTGACAGGGGGGACCTACGAGCAGTACTTC.

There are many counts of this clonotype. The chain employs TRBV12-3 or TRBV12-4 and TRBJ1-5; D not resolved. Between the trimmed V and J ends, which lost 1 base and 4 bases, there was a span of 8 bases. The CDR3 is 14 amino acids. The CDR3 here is CASSLVAQNQPQHF. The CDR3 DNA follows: TGTGCCAGCAGTTTAGTGGCCCAGAATCAGCCCCAGCATTTT.

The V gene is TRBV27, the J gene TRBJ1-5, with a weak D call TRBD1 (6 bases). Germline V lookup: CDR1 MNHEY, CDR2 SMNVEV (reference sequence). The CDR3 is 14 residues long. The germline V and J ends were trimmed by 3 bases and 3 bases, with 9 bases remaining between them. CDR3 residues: CASSFTGPNQPQHF. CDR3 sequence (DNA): TGTGCCAGCAGTTTCACAGGGCCCAATCAGCCCCAGCATTTT.

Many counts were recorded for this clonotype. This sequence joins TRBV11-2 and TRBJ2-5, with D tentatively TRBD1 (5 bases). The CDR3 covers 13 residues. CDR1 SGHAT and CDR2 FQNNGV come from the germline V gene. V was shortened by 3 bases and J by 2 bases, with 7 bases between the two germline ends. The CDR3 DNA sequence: TGTGCCAGCAGCTTGGGGCAGCAAGAGACCCAGTACTTC. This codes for CASSLGQQETQYF.

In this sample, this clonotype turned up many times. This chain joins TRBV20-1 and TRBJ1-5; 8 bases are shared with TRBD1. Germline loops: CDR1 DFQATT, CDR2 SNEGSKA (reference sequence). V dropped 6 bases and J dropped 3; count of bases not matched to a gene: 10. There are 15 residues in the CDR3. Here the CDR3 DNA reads TGCAGTGCCGATGGACAGGGAGGGTTCAATCAGCCCCAGCATTTT. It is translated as CSADGQGGFNQPQHF.

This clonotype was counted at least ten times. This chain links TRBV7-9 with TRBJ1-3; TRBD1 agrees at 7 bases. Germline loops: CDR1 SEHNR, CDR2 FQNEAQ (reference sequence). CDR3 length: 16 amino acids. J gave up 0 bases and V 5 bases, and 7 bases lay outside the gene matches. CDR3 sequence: CASSPGQVFSGNTIYF. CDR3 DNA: TGTGCCAGCAGCCCCGGACAGGTTTTCTCTGGAAACACCATATATTTT. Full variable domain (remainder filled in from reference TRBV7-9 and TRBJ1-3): DTGVSQNPRHKITKRGQNVTFRCDPISEHNRLYWYRQTLGQGPEFLTYFQNEAQLEKSRLLSDRFSAERPKGSFSTLEIQRTEQGDSAMYLCASSPGQVFSGNTIYFGEGSWLTVV.

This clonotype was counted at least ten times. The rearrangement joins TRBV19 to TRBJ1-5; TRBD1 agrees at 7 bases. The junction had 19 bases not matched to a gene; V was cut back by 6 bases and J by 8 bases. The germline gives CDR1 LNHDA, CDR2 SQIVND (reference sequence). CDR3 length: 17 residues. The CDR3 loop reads CASSLSQGGPNTEPQHF. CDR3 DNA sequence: TGTGCCAGTAGCTTGTCGCAGGGGGGGCCGAACACGGAGCCCCAGCATTTT.

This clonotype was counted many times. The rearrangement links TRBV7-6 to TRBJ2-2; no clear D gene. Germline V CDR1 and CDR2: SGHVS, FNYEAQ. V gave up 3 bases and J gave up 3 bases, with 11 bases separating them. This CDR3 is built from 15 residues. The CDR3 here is CASSFGLDDTGELFF. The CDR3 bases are TGTGCCAGCAGCTTTGGTCTAGATGACACCGGGGAGCTGTTTTTT.

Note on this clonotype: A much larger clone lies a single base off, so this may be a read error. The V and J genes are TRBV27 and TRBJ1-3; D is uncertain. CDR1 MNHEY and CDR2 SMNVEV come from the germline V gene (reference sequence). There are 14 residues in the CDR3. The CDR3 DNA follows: TGTGCCAGCAGTCCCCAATTATCGTCCGACACCGTATATTTT. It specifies CASSPQLSSDTVYF.

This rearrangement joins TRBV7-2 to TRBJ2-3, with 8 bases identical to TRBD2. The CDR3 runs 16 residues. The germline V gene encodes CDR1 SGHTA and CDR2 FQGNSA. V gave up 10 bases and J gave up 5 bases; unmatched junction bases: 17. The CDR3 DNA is TGTGCCACCTCCCCCCTGGCTAGCGGGCTATTAGATACGCAGTATTTT. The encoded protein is CATSPLASGLLDTQYF.

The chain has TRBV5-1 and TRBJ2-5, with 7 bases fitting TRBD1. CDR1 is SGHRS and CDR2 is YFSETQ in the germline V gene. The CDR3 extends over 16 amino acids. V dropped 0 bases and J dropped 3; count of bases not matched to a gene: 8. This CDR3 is CASSLGQDRPKETQYF. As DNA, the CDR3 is TGCGCCAGCAGCTTGGGTCAGGACAGGCCGAAAGAGACCCAGTACTTC.

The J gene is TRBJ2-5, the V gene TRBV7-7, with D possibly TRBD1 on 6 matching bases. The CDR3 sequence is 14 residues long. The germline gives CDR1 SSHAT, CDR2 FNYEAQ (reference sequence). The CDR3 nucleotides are TGTGAAAGAAGATTAGAGGGGGTACAAGAGACCCAGTACTTC. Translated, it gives CERRLEGVQETQYF.

CDR3 coding DNA: TGTGCCAGCAGCCCGGTAGGGGGCGCCGGTCCCTACAATGAGCAGTTCTTC. Protein sequence: CASSPVGGAGPYNEQFF. The chain employs TRBV11-2 and TRBJ2-1; 7 bases match TRBD1. With 5 bases clipped from V and 2 bases from J, the junction kept 12 bases outside the gene matches. The V gene's germline CDR1 is SGHAT and CDR2 FQNNGV. This CDR3 contains 17 residues.

This chain's CDR3 is CASSLQGMDGYTF. As DNA, the CDR3 is TGTGCCAGCAGCTTACAGGGCATGGATGGCTACACCTTC. This chain links TRBV5-4 with TRBJ1-2, with D possibly matching TRBD1 (6 bases). CDR1 is SGHNT, CDR2 YYREEE, per germline (reference sequence). V lost 2 bases, J lost 6 bases, and 11 bases lay in between. CDR3 length: 13 amino acids.

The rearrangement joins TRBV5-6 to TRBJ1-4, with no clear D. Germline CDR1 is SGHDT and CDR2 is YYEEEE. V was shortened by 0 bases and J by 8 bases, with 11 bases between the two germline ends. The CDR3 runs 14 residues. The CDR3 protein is CASSLGSTGEKLFF. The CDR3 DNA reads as TGTGCCAGCAGCTTGGGTTCAACGGGGGAAAAACTGTTTTTT.